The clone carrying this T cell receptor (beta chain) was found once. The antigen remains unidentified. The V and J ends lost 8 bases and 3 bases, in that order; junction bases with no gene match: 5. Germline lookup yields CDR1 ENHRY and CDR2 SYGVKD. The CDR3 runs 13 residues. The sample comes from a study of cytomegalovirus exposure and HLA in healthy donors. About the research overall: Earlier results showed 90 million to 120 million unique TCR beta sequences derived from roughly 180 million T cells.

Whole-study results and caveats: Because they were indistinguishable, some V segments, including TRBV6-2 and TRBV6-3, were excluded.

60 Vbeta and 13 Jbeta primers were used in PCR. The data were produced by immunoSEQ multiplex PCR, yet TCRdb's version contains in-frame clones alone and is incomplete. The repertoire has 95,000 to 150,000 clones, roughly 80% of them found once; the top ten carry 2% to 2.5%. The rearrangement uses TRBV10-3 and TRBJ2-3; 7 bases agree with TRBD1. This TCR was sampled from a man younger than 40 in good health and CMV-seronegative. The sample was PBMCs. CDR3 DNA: TGTGCCATCCGAGAGGGGGCAACAGATACGCAGTATTTT. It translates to CAIREGATDTQYF.